Sequencing of this TCR beta chain was carried out in a study of T-cell reconstitution after alpha-beta-depleted transplantation in children. The library targeted TCRbeta and was prepared with unique molecular identifiers. TCRdb analysed the PCR reads with MiXCR anew, one entry per CDR3 protein. In the table there are roughly 300,000 distinct CDR3 sequences, approximately 10% of which are singletons. This clonotype was counted at least ten times. The V gene end was trimmed by 5 bases and the J gene end by 2 bases; junction bases not matched to a gene: 13. This CDR3 region has 17 residues. Sequencing used peripheral blood, obtained 180 days after TCRalphabeta/CD19-depleted stem cell transplant. The sequence was collected from a male patient aged 2 to 9 who had a stem cell transplant for chronic granulomatous disease, so the T cells may come from the graft donor. The rearrangement links TRBV12-3 or TRBV12-4 to TRBJ2-7; 9 nucleotides line up with TRBD1. The CDR3 here is CASSTSWGQGKPYEQYF. CDR3 sequence (DNA): TGTGCCAGCAGTACGTCTTGGGGACAGGGCAAACCCTACGAGCAGTACTTC.